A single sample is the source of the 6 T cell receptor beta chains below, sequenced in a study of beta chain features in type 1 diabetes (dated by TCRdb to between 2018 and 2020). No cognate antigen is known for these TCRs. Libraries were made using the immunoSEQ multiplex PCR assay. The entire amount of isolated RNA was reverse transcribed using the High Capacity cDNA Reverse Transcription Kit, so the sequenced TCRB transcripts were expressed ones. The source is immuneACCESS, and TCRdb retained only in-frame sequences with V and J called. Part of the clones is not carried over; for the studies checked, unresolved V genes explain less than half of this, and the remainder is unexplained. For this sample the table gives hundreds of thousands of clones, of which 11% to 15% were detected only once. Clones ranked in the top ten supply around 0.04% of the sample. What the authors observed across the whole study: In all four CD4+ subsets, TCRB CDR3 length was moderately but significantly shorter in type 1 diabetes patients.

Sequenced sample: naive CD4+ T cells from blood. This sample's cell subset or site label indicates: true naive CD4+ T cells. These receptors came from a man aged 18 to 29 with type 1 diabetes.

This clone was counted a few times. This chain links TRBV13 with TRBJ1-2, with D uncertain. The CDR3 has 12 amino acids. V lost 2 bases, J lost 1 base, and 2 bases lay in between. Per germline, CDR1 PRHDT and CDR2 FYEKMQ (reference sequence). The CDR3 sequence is CASSLNNYGYTF. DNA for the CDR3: TGTGCCAGCAGCTTAAATAACTATGGCTACACCTTC.

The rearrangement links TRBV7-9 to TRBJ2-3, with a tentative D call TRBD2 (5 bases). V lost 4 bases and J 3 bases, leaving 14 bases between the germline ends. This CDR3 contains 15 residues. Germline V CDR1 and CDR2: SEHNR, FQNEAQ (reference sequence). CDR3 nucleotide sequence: TGTGCCAGCAGCTCCCGTGGGAGAGGAACAGATACGCAGTATTTT. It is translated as CASSSRGRGTDTQYF.

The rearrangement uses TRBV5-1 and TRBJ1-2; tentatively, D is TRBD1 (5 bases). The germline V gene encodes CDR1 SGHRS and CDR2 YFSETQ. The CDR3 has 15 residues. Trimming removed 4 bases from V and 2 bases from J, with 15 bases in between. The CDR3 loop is CASSPSPRANYGYTF. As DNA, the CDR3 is TGCGCCAGCAGCCCGTCACCCAGGGCAAACTATGGCTACACCTTC.

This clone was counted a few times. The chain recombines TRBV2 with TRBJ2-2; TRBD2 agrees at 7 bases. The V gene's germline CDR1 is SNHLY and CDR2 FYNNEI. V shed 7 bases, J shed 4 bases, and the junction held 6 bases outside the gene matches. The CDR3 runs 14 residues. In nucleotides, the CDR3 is TGTGCCAGCAAGTGGGAGGGCGGCACCGGGGAGCTGTTTTTT. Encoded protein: CASKWEGGTGELFF.

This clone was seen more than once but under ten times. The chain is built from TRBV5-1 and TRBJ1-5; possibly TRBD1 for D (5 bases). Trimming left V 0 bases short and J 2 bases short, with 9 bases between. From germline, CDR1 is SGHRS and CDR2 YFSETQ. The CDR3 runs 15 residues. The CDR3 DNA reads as TGCGCCAGCAGCTTGGCGGGGGACGGCAATCAGCCCCAGCATTTT. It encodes CASSLAGDGNQPQHF.

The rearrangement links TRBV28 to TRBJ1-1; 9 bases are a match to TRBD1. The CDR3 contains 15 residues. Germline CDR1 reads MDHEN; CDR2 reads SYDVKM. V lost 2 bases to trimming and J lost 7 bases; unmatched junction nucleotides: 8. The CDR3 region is CASSLPGTGIVEAFF. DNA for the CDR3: TGTGCCAGCAGTTTACCCGGGACAGGGATCGTTGAAGCTTTCTTT.